The 6 T cell receptor beta chains in this list originate from one sample, sequenced in a study of PD-1 blockade in classical Hodgkin lymphoma (dated by TCRdb to 2018 to 2020). The library was produced with the immunoSEQ multiplex PCR assay. The clones in this table, taken by TCRdb from immuneACCESS, are in-frame only. Not every clone is retained; where verified, under half of the shortfall comes from an unresolved V gene, and the cause of the rest is unknown. The sample table shows around 18,000 clones, and around 75% are seen once. In total, the top ten clones hold 18% of the sample. The time point label here, explained by the study, means: cycle 2 day 1 (C2D1) of nivolumab. Relapse after autologous stem cell transplantation had occurred in all trial patients, and cohorts A, B and C were distinguished by prior brentuximab vedotin exposure. The specimen comprised peripheral blood mononuclear cells (PBMCs), sampled before the second cycle of nivolumab. The source of these receptors is a human donor with classical Hodgkin lymphoma.

This chain joins TRBV10-3 and TRBJ1-5; D gene uncertain. This CDR3 has 13 amino acids. Trimming stripped 10 bases from V and 1 base from J, with 11 bases between. Germline CDR1 is ENHRY and CDR2 is SYGVKD. CDR3 sequence reads: CATMGASNQPQHF. The CDR3 DNA is TGTGCCACCATGGGCGCAAGCAATCAGCCCCAGCATTTT.

The chain uses TRBV27 and TRBJ1-2; a weak D match, TRBD1 (6 bases). Germline V CDR1 and CDR2: MNHEY, SMNVEV (reference sequence). The CDR3 covers 15 residues. V was shortened by 6 bases and J by 3 bases, with 17 bases between the two germline ends. The CDR3 protein is CASSASGTTHYGYTF. The CDR3 DNA reads as TGTGCCAGCAGCGCATCCGGGACAACTCACTATGGCTACACCTTC.

The chain has TRBV19 and TRBJ2-3, with 8 bases fitting TRBD2. CDR3 length equals 15 residues. The trim removed 4 bases at V and 2 bases at J, leaving 5 bases unmatched. The germline V gene encodes CDR1 LNHDA and CDR2 SQIVND (reference sequence). The CDR3 sequence is CASSTSGYDTDTQYF. The CDR3 coding sequence is TGTGCCAGTAGTACTAGCGGGTACGACACAGATACGCAGTATTTT.

The chain recombines TRBV6-5 with TRBJ1-5, with D perhaps matching TRBD1 (6 bases). Looked up from germline, CDR1 is MNHEY and CDR2 is SVGAGI. Between the trimmed V and J ends, which lost 6 bases and 5 bases, there was a span of 14 bases. The CDR3 runs 14 residues. CDR3 coding DNA: TGTGCCAGCAGGCGAGGGGGTCCACATCAGCCCCAGCATTTT. Amino acid sequence: CASRRGGPHQPQHF.

This chain connects TRBV10-3 to TRBJ1-1; tentative D call: TRBD1 (6 bases). Germline V gene lookup returns CDR1 ENHRY and CDR2 SYGVKD. V gave up 8 bases and J gave up 0 bases, with 10 bases separating them. This CDR3 is built from 13 residues. The CDR3, as DNA: TGTGCCATCGGGGGACATATGAACACTGAAGCTTTCTTT. It encodes CAIGGHMNTEAFF.

The chain has TRBV6-5 and TRBJ1-2; D is undetermined. Germline CDR1 and CDR2: MNHEY and SVGAGI. Trimming cost V 6 bases and J 14 bases, with 19 bases left between them. The CDR3 totals 12 residues. The DNA of the CDR3 is TGTGCCAGCAGCCAGCTCGGGGAGGATCCAACCTTC. Translated: CASSQLGEDPTF.